This T cell receptor (beta chain) was retrieved from a study of blood T cell repertoires in COVID-19. In the study overall: Some COVID-19 samples were acute and others convalescent; all came from the United States, Italy and Spain. Nucleic acid was either cDNA or gDNA, and it came from T cells, B-cell-depleted T cells, or PBMCs.

Per the authors' pipeline: Amplification of reference gene primers was used by the study to estimate nucleated cell counts. This table comes from immunoSEQ multiplex PCR, and its TCRdb copy is limited to in-frame clones, with some not included. V and J calls and clone size are those listed in that table; D and trimming were worked out from the DNA. The sample records about 160,000 clones, 90% to 95% being singletons. Only one count was recorded for this clone. This CDR3 has 24 amino acids. V lost 2 bases to trimming and J lost 0 bases; unmatched junction nucleotides: 26. Germline CDR1 and CDR2: LGHDT and YNNKEL (reference sequence).

The receptor was derived from a woman between 50 and 59 years old with acute or convalescent COVID-19. Sequenced input: peripheral blood. V usage is TRBV3-1 (or the pseudogene TRBV3-2) and J usage is TRBJ2-7, with 12 positions matching TRBD1. The CDR3 here is CASSQLSGTGGYAIAGESSYEQYF. CDR3 bases: TGTGCCAGCAGCCAACTTTCCGGGACAGGGGGCTACGCAATAGCGGGGGAGAGCTCCTACGAGCAGTACTTC.